Shown below are 9 T cell receptor beta chains from a single sample sequenced in a study of T cells in Graves' hyperthyroidism and ophthalmopathy. Amplification of TCR beta CDR3 regions was performed using RNA transcripts as template. Using the HTBI primer set, a first-round RT-PCR was run on the TCR CDR3. TCRdb fed the multiplex PCR reads into MiXCR, producing one record per CDR3 protein. Among 300,000 to 400,000 distinct CDR3 sequences, more than 14% were seen once, and the ten largest hold around a fifth. Material for sequencing was blood. The receptors stem from a woman in her thirties with Graves' ophthalmopathy.

This sequence joins TRBV7-2 and TRBJ2-5; 13 bases map to TRBD2. The CDR3 totals 20 residues. Per germline, CDR1 SGHTA and CDR2 FQGNSA. The junction had 20 bases not matched to a gene; V was cut back by 5 bases and J by 5 bases. The CDR3 nucleotides are TGTGCCAGCAGCCCACCCGGGACTAGCGGGGTGTTGACATCTGGGGAGACCCAGTACTTC. The encoded protein is CASSPPGTSGVLTSGETQYF.

In nucleotides, the CDR3 is TGCAGTGCTCTCCGTAGCGGGGGAGGCTACGAGCAGTACTTC. Translating it yields CSALRSGGGYEQYF. V gene TRBV20-1 combines with J gene TRBJ2-7, with 9 positions matching TRBD2. This CDR3 region has 14 residues. With 5 bases clipped from V and 3 bases from J, the junction kept 8 bases outside the gene matches. Germline CDR1 is DFQATT and CDR2 is SNEGSKA (reference sequence).

The chain is built from TRBV7-9 and TRBJ2-1; D remains ambiguous. V lost 4 bases and J lost 6, with 7 bases in between. The germline gives CDR1 SEHNR, CDR2 FQNEAQ (reference sequence). CDR3 length equals 12 residues. The CDR3: CASSWPSNEQFF. The CDR3 bases are TGTGCCAGCAGCTGGCCATCCAATGAGCAGTTCTTC.

This clonotype was detected a few times. The CDR3 carries no conserved terminal phenylalanine or tryptophan, so it likely arises from a read error. The CDR3 DNA is TGTGCCAGCAGGCAACAGGGAGTCTCACCCCTCCACCTT. This translates into CASRQQGVSPLHL. The chain combines TRBV2 with TRBJ1-6, with D tentatively TRBD1 (6 bases). Trimming took 6 bases from V and 10 from J, leaving 13 bases between them. The CDR3 runs to 13 residues. Looked up from germline, CDR1 is SNHLY and CDR2 is FYNNEI.

The chain combines TRBV2 with TRBJ2-5; 14 bases are a match to TRBD2. This CDR3 is built from 16 residues. With 6 bases clipped from V and 1 base from J, the junction kept 4 bases outside the gene matches. The germline V gene has CDR1 SNHLY and CDR2 FYNNEI. The CDR3 sequence: CASSWTSGGLQETQYF. CDR3 DNA: TGTGCCAGCAGCTGGACTAGCGGGGGGCTCCAAGAGACCCAGTACTTC.

The CDR3 region is CASSFGTGLNTEAFF. The CDR3 DNA reads as TGTGCCAGCAGTTTTGGGACAGGGTTGAACACTGAAGCTTTCTTT. The V gene is TRBV27, the J gene TRBJ1-1; 9 nucleotides line up with TRBD1. There are 15 residues in the CDR3. Trimming took 3 bases from V and 0 from J; bases not matched to a gene: 2. The germline V gene encodes CDR1 MNHEY and CDR2 SMNVEV (reference sequence).

There are many counts of this clonotype. The chain couples TRBV6-1 to TRBJ1-5; D is perhaps TRBD1 (6 bases). Between the trimmed V and J ends, which lost 6 bases and 4 bases, there was a span of 13 bases. CDR1 and CDR2 (germline): MNHNS, SASEGT. The CDR3 spans 14 residues. The chain's CDR3 is CASRKTGRNQPQHF. In DNA, the CDR3 is TGTGCCAGCAGGAAAACAGGGCGGAATCAGCCCCAGCATTTT.

There are a few counts of this clonotype. The V and J genes are TRBV12-3 or TRBV12-4 and TRBJ1-3, with 7 bases that match TRBD1. V lost 4 bases, J lost 1 base, and 7 bases stayed unmatched. CDR3 length: 16 amino acids. The CDR3 coding sequence is TGTGCCAGCAGTTCCTGGACAGGAGATTCTGGAAACACCATATATTTT. This codes for CASSSWTGDSGNTIYF.

This clonotype was counted many times. The chain is built from TRBV28 and TRBJ1-5, with TRBD1 matching over 10 bases. V shed 6 bases and J 2 bases; nucleotides not matched to a gene: 16. Germline assignment: CDR1 MDHEN and CDR2 SYDVKM. CDR3 size: 19 residues. CDR3 in DNA: TGTGCCAGCAGCTGGACCGCGGGACAGGGGTGGTCAGGCAATCAGCCCCAGCATTTT. As protein: CASSWTAGQGWSGNQPQHF.